This paragraph covers one T cell receptor (beta chain) sequence. The data were obtained in a study of blood T cell repertoires in COVID-19. The data were produced by immunoSEQ multiplex PCR, yet TCRdb's version contains in-frame clones alone and is incomplete. The sample comprises some 250,000 clones, 90% to 95% of which are singletons, and approximately 1.2% rests with the top ten. CDR3 size: 14 residues. The trim removed 5 bases at V and 3 bases at J, leaving 7 bases unmatched. Looked up from germline, CDR1 is SGHVS and CDR2 is FQNEAQ. The chain couples TRBV7-8 to TRBJ2-7; TRBD2 matches at 7 bases. This TCR derives from a human donor in a cohort exposed to, infected with or recovered from COVID-19 (not recorded which). The donor label of this sample is uncertain. Input material: PBMCs or T cells enriched from blood (not recorded which). CDR3 protein: CASSPVGGFYEQYF. Here the CDR3 DNA reads TGTGCCAGCAGCCCCGTGGGGGGGTTCTACGAGCAGTACTTC.